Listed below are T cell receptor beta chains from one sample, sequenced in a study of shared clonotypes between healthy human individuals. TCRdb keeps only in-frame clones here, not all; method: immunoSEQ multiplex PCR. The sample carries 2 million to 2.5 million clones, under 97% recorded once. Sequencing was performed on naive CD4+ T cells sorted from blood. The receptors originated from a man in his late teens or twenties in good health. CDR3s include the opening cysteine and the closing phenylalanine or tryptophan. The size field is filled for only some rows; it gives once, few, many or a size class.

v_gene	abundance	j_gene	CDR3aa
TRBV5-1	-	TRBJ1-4	CASSLSGGAKEKLFF
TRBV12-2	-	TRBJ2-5	CASRLSRDWWETQYF
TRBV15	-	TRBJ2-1	CATSSSPGTGGDEQFF
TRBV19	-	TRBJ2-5	CASSITGASQTQYF
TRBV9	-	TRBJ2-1	CASSSGLAGAGEQFF
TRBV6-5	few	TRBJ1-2	CASRRTGDGYTF
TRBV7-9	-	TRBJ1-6	CATLPGAGGILDSPLHF
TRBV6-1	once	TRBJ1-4	CASQMGANEKLFF
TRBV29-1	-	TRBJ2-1	CSVVPPGEYNEQFF
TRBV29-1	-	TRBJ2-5	CSVVGGETQYF
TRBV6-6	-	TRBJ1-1	CASSPTALRTEAFF
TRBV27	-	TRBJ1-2	CAPYIAGTGVLRYGYTF
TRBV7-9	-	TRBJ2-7	CASSPDPRPGRDF
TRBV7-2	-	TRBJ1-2	CASSLVGGNGYTF
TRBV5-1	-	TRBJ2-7	CASSLEGGRTHEQYF
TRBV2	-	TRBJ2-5	CASGVGAGTQYF
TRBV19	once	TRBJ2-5	CASSMTGFQETQYF
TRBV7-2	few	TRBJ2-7	CASSLGLAGEQYF
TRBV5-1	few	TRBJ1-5	CASSLVSGNQPQHF
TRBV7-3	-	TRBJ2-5	CASSRALEETQYF
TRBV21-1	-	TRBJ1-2	CASRTPGAPSYGYTF
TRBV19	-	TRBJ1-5	CASRPEGGGNQPQHF